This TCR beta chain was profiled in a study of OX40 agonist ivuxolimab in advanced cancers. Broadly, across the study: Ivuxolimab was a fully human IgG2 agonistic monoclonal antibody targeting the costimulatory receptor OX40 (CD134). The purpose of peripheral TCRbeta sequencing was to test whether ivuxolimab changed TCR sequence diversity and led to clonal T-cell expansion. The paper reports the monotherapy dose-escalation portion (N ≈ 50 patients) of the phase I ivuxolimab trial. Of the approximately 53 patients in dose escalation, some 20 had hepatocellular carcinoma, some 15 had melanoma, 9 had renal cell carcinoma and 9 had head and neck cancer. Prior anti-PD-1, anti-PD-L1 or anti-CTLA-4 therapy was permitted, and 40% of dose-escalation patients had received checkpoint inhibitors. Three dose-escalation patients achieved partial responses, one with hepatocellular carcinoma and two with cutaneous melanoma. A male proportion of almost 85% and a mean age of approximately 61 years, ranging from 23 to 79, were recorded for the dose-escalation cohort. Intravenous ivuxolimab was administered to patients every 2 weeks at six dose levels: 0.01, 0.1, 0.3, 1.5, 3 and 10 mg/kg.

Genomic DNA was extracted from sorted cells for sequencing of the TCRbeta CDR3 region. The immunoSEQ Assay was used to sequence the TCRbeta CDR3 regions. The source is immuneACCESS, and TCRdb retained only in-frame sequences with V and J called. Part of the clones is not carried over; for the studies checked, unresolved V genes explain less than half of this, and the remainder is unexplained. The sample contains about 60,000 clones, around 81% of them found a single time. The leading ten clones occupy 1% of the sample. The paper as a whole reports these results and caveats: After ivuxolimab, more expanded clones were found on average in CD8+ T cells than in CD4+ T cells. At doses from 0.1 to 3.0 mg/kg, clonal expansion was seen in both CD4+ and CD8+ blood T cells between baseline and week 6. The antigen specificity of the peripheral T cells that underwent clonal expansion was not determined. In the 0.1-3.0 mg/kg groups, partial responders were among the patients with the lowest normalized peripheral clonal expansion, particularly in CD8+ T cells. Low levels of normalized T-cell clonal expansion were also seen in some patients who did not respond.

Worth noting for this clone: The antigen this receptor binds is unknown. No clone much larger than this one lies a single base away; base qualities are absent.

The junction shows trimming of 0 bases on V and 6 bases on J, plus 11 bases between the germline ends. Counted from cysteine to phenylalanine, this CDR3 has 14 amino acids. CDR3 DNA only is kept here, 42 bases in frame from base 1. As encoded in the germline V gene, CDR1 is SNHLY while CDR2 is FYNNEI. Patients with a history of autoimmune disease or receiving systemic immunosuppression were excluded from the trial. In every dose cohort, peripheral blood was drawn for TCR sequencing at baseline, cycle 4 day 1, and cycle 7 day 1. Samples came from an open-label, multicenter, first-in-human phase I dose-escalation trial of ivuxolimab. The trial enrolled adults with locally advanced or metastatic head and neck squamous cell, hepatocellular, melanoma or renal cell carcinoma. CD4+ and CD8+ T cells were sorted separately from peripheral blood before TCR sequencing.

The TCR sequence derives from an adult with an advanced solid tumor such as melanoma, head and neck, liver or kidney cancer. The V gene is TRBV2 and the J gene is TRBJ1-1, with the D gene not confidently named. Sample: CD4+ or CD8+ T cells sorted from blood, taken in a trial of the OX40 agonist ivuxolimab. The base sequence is TGTGCCAGCAGTGAAGCGCTTCGAGGCGCTGAAGCTTTCTTT. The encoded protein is CASSEALRGAEAFF. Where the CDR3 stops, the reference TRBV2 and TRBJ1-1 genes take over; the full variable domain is EPEVTQTPSHQVTQMGQEVILRCVPISNHLYFYWYRQILGQKVEFLVSFYNNEISEKSEIFDDQFSVERPDGSNFTLKIRSTKLEDSAMYFCASSEALRGAEAFFGQGTRLTVV.